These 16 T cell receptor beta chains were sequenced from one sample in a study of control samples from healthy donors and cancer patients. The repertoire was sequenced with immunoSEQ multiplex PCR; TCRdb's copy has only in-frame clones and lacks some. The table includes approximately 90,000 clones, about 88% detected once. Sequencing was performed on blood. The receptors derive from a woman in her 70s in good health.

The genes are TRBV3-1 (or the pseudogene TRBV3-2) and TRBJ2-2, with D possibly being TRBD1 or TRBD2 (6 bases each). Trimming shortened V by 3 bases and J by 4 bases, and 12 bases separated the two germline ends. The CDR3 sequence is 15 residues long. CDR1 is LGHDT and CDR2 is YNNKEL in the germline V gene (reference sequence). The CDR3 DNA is TGTGCCAGCAGCCATGGGGGGCGAGGCACCGGGGAGCTGTTTTTT. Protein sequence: CASSHGGRGTGELFF.

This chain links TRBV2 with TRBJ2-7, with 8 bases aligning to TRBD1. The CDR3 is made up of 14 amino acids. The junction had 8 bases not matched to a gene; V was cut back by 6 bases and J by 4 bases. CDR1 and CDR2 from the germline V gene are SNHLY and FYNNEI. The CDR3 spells CASRLRDRTYEQYF. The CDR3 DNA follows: TGTGCCAGCAGACTCCGGGACAGGACGTACGAGCAGTACTTC.

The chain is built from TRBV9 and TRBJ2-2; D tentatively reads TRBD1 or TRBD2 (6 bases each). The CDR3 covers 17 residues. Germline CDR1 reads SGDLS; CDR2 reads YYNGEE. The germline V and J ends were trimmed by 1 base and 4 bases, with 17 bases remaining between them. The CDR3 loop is CASSVMGGHPSTGELFF. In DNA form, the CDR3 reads TGTGCCAGCAGCGTAATGGGGGGACACCCGAGCACCGGGGAGCTGTTTTTT.

The CDR3 reads CASSPPGLEKLFF. Here the CDR3 DNA reads TGTGCCAGCAGCCCCCCGGGACTCGAAAAACTGTTTTTT. This chain links TRBV7-9 with TRBJ1-4, with D tentatively TRBD1 (5 bases). V gave up 5 bases and J gave up 8 bases, with 12 bases separating them. The CDR3 covers 13 residues. Germline V gene sequence: CDR1 SEHNR, CDR2 FQNEAQ (reference sequence).

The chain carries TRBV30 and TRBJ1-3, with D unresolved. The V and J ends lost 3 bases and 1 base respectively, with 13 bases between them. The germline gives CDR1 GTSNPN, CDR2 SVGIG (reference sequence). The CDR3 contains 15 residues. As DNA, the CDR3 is TGTGCCTGGAGAAACATGGGTGGGTCTGGAAACACCATATATTTT. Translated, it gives CAWRNMGGSGNTIYF.

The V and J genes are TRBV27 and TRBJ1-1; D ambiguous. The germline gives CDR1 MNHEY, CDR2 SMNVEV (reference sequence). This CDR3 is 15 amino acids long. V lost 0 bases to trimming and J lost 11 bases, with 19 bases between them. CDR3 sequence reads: CASSLSRSPQRRAFF. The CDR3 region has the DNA TGTGCCAGCAGTTTATCCCGATCCCCACAGCGCAGGGCTTTCTTT.

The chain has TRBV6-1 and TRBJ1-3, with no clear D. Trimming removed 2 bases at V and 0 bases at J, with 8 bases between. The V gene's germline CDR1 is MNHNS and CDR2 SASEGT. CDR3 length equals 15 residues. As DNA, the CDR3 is TGTGCCAGCAGTGAAAGTAGCGTCTCTGGAAACACCATATATTTT. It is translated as CASSESSVSGNTIYF.

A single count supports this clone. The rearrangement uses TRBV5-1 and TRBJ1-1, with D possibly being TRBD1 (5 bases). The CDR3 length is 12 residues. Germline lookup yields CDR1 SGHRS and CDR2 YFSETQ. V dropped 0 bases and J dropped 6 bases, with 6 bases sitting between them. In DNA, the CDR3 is TGCGCCAGCAGCTTGGAAGGGGCTGAAGCTTTCTTT. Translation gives CASSLEGAEAFF. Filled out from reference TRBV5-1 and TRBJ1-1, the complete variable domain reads KAGVTQTPRYLIKTRGQQVTLSCSPISGHRSVSWYQQTPGQGLQFLFEYFSETQRNKGNFPGRFSGRQFSNSRSEMNVSTLELGDSALYLCASSLEGAEAFFGQGTRLTVV.

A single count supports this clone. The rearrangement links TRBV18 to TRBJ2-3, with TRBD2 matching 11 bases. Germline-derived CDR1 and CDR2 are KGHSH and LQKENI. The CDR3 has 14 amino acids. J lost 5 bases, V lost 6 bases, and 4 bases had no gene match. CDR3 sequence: CASSPGTSGDTQYF. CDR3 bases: TGTGCCAGCTCCCCGGGGACTAGCGGAGATACGCAGTATTTT.

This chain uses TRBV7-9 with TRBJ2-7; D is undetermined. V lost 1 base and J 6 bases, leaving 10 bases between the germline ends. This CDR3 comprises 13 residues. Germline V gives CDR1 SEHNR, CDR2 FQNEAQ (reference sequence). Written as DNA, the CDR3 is TGTGCCAGCAGCTTAGACGGGCCCTTCGAGCAGTACTTC. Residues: CASSLDGPFEQYF.

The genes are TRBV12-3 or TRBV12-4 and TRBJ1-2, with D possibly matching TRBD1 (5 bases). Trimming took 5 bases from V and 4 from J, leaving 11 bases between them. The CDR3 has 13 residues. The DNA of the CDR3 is TGTGCCAGCAGTCTGGACACGGGCTATGGCTACACCTTC. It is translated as CASSLDTGYGYTF.

CDR3: CASSFGGRANEQFF. For the CDR3, the DNA is TGTGCCAGCAGCTTCGGCGGGAGGGCCAATGAGCAGTTCTTC. V usage is TRBV7-9 and J usage is TRBJ2-1; 9 nucleotides line up with TRBD2. Germline V gene sequence: CDR1 SEHNR, CDR2 FQNEAQ (reference sequence). The CDR3 is made up of 14 amino acids. Trimming at V came to 3 bases and at J to 6 bases, leaving 3 bases not matched to a gene.

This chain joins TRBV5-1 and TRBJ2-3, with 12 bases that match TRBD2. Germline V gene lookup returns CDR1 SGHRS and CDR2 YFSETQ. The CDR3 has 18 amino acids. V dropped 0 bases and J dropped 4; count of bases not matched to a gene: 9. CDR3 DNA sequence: TGCGCCAGCAGCTTGGAGTCTAGCGGGAGGGCCAAGTCAGATACGCAGTATTTT. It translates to CASSLESSGRAKSDTQYF.

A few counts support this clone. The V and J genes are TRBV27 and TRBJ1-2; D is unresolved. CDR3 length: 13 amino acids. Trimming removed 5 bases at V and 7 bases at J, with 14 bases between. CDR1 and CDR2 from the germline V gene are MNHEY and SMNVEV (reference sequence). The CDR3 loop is CASSHGSLGGYTF. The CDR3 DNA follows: TGTGCCAGCAGTCATGGATCCCTCGGTGGCTACACCTTC.

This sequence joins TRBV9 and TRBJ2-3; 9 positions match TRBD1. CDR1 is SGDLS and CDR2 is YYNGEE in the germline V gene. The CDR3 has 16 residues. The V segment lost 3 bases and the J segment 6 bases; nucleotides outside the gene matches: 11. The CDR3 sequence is CASSALQGTGMDTQYF. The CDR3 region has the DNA TGTGCCAGCAGCGCCCTACAAGGGACAGGGATGGATACGCAGTATTTT. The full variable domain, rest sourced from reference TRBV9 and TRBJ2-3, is DSGVTQTPKHLITATGQRVTLRCSPRSGDLSVYWYQQSLDQGLQFLIQYYNGEERAKGNILERFSAQQFPDLHSELNLSSLELGDSALYFCASSALQGTGMDTQYFGPGTRLTVL.

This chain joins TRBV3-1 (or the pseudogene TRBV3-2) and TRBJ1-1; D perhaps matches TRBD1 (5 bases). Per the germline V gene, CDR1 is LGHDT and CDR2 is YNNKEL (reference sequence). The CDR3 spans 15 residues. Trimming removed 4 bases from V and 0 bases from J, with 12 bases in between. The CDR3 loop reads CASSPLGGMNTEAFF. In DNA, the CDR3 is TGTGCCAGCAGCCCCCTGGGGGGGATGAACACTGAAGCTTTCTTT.